This paragraph covers one TCR beta chain sequence. The data are from a study of CD8 T cells in Susac syndrome. Random-hexamer reverse transcription was applied to about 0.5 to 1 ug RNA. Each CDR3 protein gets one entry after TCRdb re-called the immunoSEQ multiplex PCR reads with MiXCR. The repertoire holds about 200,000 distinct CDR3 sequences, with over 90% as singletons. CDR1 is SQVTM, CDR2 ANQGSEA, per germline. This CDR3 region has 13 residues. The chain carries TRBV29-1 and TRBJ2-3, with TRBD2 identical over 8 bases. The sequenced material came from CD4+ T cells from PBMCs. The sequence was obtained from a human donor with multiple sclerosis. The CDR3 DNA follows: TGCGCCGTCCAGCGGGGGTTCACAGATACGCAGTATTTT. Its translation is CAVQRGFTDTQYF.